Listed below are T cell receptor beta chains from one sample, sequenced in a study of post-analysis software for immune sequencing data. Each CDR3 protein gets one entry after TCRdb re-called the PCR reads with MiXCR. Counted here are some 800,000 distinct CDR3 sequences, about half occurring once; the ten biggest clones make up roughly 4.5%. Sample: blood. The receptors shown here come from a girl aged 5 to 17 with multiple sclerosis. CDR3s include the opening cysteine and the closing phenylalanine or tryptophan. A D gene is named only where the DNA matches it firmly. The size field is filled for only some rows; it gives once, few, many or a size class.

>TRBJ2-5|.|.|TRBV10-3
TGTGCCATCAGTGATTCCCTCACTAACCAAGAGACCCAGTACTTC
CAISDSLTNQETQYF
>TRBJ2-1|.|TRBD2|TRBV7-2
TGTGCCAGCAGCCGTGGGCTAGCGGGGAATGAGCAGTTCTTC
CASSRGLAGNEQFF
>TRBJ2-1|.|.|TRBV20-1
TGCAGTGCTAGAGAGTTGGAGGGGGCCTACAATGAGCAGTTCTTC
CSARELEGAYNEQFF
>TRBJ2-1|few|TRBD2|TRBV10-3
TGTGCCGTTTTTTCGGGACTAGCGGACTACAATGAGCAGTTCTTC
CAVFSGLADYNEQFF
>TRBJ2-7|.|TRBD2|TRBV7-3
TGTGCCAGCAGCCCGGAAGCGGGAGGTTACTACGAGCAGTACTTC
CASSPEAGGYYEQYF
>TRBJ2-1|.|TRBD2|TRBV2
TGTGCCAGCAGTCTTTACAACTCCGGGACTAGCGGTTACAATGAGCAGTTCTTC
CASSLYNSGTSGYNEQFF
>TRBJ2-4|few|.|TRBV20-1
TGCAGTGCTAGAACACTAGCCAAAAACATTCAGTACTTC
CSARTLAKNIQYF
>TRBJ2-7|.|.|TRBV5-5
TGTGCCAGCAGCTCGTCGGGCCTGAGCGAGCAGTACTTC
CASSSSGLSEQYF
>TRBJ2-7|few|.|TRBV7-6
TGTGCCAGCAGCTTGGAACACGAGCAGTACTTC
CASSLEHEQYF
>TRBJ2-1|.|.|TRBV15
TGTGCCACCAGCCAAGGGTGGGGGGCAGACTACAATGAGCAGTTCTTC
CATSQGWGADYNEQFF